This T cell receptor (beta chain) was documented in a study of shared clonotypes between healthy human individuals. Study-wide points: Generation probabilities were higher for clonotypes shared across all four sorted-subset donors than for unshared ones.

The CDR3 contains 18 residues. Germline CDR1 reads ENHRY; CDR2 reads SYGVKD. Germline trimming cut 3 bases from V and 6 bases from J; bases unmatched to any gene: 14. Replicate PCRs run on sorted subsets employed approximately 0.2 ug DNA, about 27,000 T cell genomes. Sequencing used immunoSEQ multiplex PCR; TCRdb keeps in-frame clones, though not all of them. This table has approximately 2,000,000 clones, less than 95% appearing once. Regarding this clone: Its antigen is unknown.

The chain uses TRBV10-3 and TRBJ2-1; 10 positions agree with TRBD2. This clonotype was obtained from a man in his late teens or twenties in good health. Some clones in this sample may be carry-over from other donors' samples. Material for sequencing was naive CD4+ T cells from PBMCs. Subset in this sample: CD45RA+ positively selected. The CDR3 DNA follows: TGTGCCATCAGTGAACGCACGGTGGGGGCTAGCGGGAGCAATGAGCAGTTCTTC. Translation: CAISERTVGASGSNEQFF.